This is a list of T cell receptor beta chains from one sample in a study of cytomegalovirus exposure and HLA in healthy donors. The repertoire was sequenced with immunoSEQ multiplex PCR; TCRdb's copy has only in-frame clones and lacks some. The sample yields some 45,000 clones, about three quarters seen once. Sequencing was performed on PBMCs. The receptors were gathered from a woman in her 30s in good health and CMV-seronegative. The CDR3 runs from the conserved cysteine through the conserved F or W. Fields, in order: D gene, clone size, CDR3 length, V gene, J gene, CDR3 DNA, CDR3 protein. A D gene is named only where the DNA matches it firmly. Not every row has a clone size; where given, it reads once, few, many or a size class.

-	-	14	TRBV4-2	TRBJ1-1	TGTGCCAGCAGCCCAGAGGCGCGGTACACTGAAGCTTTCTTT	CASSPEARYTEAFF
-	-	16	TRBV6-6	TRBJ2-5	TGTGCCAGCAGTTATCCTGTCCAACAGGGTGGAGAGACCCAGTACTTC	CASSYPVQQGGETQYF
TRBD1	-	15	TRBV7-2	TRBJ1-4	TGTGCCAGCAGCCAACGACAGGGGGGGAATGAAAAACTGTTTTTT	CASSQRQGGNEKLFF
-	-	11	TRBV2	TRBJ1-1	TGTGCCAGCAGTGGGCTACAGGAAGCTTTCTTT	CASSGLQEAFF
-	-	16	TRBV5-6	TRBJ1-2	TGTGCCAGCAGCTTGCAACCAGCGGGACAAAACTATGGCTACACCTTC	CASSLQPAGQNYGYTF
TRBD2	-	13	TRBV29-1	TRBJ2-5	TGCAGCGTGAGGGACTACACCCAAGAGACCCAGTACTTC	CSVRDYTQETQYF
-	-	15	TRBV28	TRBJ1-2	TGTGCCAGCAGTCCAGCTTCGGGAGGTTACTATGGCTACACCTTC	CASSPASGGYYGYTF
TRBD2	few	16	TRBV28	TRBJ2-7	TGTGCCAGCAGTTTATATGCGGGAGTAGTCTCCTACGAGCAGTACTTC	CASSLYAGVVSYEQYF
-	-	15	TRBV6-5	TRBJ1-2	TGTGCCAGCAGTTACTCGGCAGGAGGCAACTATGGCTACACCTTC	CASSYSAGGNYGYTF
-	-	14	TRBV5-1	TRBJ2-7	TGCGCCAGCAGCTTTAACAGTGACTCCTACGAGCAGTACTTC	CASSFNSDSYEQYF
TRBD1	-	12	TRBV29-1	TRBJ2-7	TGCAGCGCGGGGACAGGGGCCTACGAGCAGTACTTC	CSAGTGAYEQYF
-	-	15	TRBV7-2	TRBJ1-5	TGTGCCAGCAGCTTAGGGGCGTCTAGCAATCAGCCCCAGCATTTT	CASSLGASSNQPQHF
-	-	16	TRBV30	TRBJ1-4	TGTGCCTGGAGCAAAGGGGCGGTGGGAACTAATGAAAAACTGTTTTTT	CAWSKGAVGTNEKLFF
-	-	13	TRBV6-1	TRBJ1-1	TGTGCCAGCAGTGTAGGGCAGGGCACTGAAGCTTTCTTT	CASSVGQGTEAFF
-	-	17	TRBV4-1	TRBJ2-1	TGCGCCAGCAGCCAAGAGGATCGAACTAGGCCGGAGTCTGAGCAGTTCTTC	CASSQEDRTRPESEQFF
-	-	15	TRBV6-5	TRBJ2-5	TGTGCCAGCAGTTACGTTTCGGTCGGGAAAGAGACCCAGTACTTC	CASSYVSVGKETQYF
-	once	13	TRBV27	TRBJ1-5	TGTGCCAGCAGTTTAAAAGGGGTACAGCCCCAGCATTTT	CASSLKGVQPQHF
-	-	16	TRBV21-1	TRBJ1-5	TGTGCCAGCAGCAAAGTCCGGGTAACGAGCAATCAGCCCCAGCATTTT	CASSKVRVTSNQPQHF
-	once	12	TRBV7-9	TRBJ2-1	TGTGCCAGCAGCCCCGAGTTTGATGAGCAGTTCTTC	CASSPEFDEQFF
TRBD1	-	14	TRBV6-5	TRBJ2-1	TGTGCCAGCAGATCGGGACAGGGTGACGATGAGCAGTTCTTC	CASRSGQGDDEQFF
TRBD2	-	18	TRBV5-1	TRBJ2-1	TGCGCCAGCAGCTTGGAGACTAGCGGGGGCCGCGTTTACAATGAGCAGTTCTTC	CASSLETSGGRVYNEQFF
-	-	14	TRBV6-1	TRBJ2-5	TGTGCCAGCAGTGGCCTTCGGGTCCAAGAGACCCAGTACTTC	CASSGLRVQETQYF
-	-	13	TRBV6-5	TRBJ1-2	TGTGCCAGCAGTAGGGGGGGAGTCTATGGCTACACCTTC	CASSRGGVYGYTF
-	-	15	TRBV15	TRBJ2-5	TGTGCCACCAGCAGAGATAGGAGCTACGTAGAGACCCAGTACTTC	CATSRDRSYVETQYF
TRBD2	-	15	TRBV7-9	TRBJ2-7	TGTGCCAGCAGCTTTTCAGGGACTATAATACACGAGCAGTACTTC	CASSFSGTIIHEQYF
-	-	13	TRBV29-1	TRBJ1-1	TGCAGCGTTGAGGGCAGGTTGAACACTGAAGCTTTCTTT	CSVEGRLNTEAFF
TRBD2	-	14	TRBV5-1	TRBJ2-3	TGCGCCAGCAGGACGACTAGCGTCACAGATACGCAGTATTTT	CASRTTSVTDTQYF
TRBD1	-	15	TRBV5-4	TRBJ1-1	TGTGCCAGCAGCTTTTCTTCTGTACAGGGGACTGAAGCTTTCTTT	CASSFSSVQGTEAFF